Listed below are T cell receptor beta chains from one sample, sequenced in a study of neurological immune-mediated disorders. Via MiXCR, TCRdb re-called the 5' RACE reads, giving one row per CDR3 protein. The table includes tens of thousands of distinct CDR3 sequences, less than 5.5% detected once. Material: PBMCs. These receptors were obtained from a woman younger than 45 with multiple sclerosis. CDR3s include the opening cysteine and the closing phenylalanine or tryptophan. The D gene is left open where the match is weak. Not every row has a clone size; where given, it reads once, few, many or a size class.

j_call: TRBJ2-3; v_call: TRBV5-1; d_call: TRBD2; clone_size: many; cdr3_aa: CASSFISGGNTDTQYF; cdr3_nt: TGCGCCAGCAGCTTTATCAGCGGGGGAAACACAGATACGCAGTATTTT
j_call: TRBJ2-1; v_call: TRBV24-1; d_call: .; clone_size: .; cdr3_aa: CATSHRTRVPNEQFF; cdr3_nt: TGTGCCACCAGCCACCGGACAAGAGTTCCCAATGAGCAGTTCTTC
j_call: TRBJ1-5; v_call: TRBV20-1; d_call: .; clone_size: many; cdr3_aa: CSAKVGSNQPQHF; cdr3_nt: TGCAGTGCTAAGGTCGGGAGCAATCAGCCCCAGCATTTT
j_call: TRBJ2-1; v_call: TRBV5-1; d_call: TRBD2; clone_size: many; cdr3_aa: CASNDSPGGGLGSYNEQFF; cdr3_nt: TGCGCCAGCAATGATAGTCCGGGCGGGGGGCTTGGGTCCTACAATGAGCAGTTCTTC
j_call: TRBJ1-1; v_call: TRBV20-1; d_call: .; clone_size: many; cdr3_aa: CSAGFHRDNTEAFF; cdr3_nt: TGCAGTGCTGGATTTCACAGGGATAACACTGAAGCTTTCTTT
j_call: TRBJ2-7; v_call: TRBV5-1; d_call: TRBD2; clone_size: many; cdr3_aa: CASSFYAGEAEQYF; cdr3_nt: TGCGCCAGCAGCTTTTACGCGGGAGAAGCCGAGCAGTACTTC
j_call: TRBJ2-1; v_call: TRBV5-1; d_call: .; clone_size: many; cdr3_aa: CASSLEALTNEQFF; cdr3_nt: TGCGCCAGCAGCTTGGAAGCGCTCACCAATGAGCAGTTCTTC
j_call: TRBJ1-2; v_call: TRBV20-1; d_call: TRBD1; clone_size: many; cdr3_aa: CSAYRGGLGYGYTF; cdr3_nt: TGCAGTGCCTACAGGGGAGGTTTAGGGTATGGCTACACCTTC
j_call: TRBJ2-3; v_call: TRBV28; d_call: .; clone_size: .; cdr3_aa: CASSLTALTDTQYF; cdr3_nt: TGTGCCAGCAGTTTGACAGCTCTCACAGATACGCAGTATTTT
j_call: TRBJ2-1; v_call: TRBV14; d_call: TRBD1; clone_size: .; cdr3_aa: CASSQDRGPLSYNEQFF; cdr3_nt: TGTGCCAGCAGCCAGGACAGGGGGCCCCTCTCCTACAATGAGCAGTTCTTC
j_call: TRBJ2-5; v_call: TRBV5-1; d_call: .; clone_size: many; cdr3_aa: CASSLTEGGLGETQYF; cdr3_nt: TGCGCCAGCAGCTTAACCGAAGGGGGATTGGGGGAGACCCAGTACTTC
j_call: TRBJ1-1; v_call: TRBV12-3/TRBV12-4; d_call: .; clone_size: many; cdr3_aa: CASSLTGLNTEAFF; cdr3_nt: TGTGCCAGCAGTCTGACAGGTTTAAACACTGAAGCTTTCTTT
j_call: TRBJ1-5; v_call: TRBV6-7; d_call: .; clone_size: many; cdr3_aa: CASSEQGKQPQHF; cdr3_nt: TGTGCCAGCAGTGAACAGGGAAAACAGCCCCAGCATTTT
j_call: TRBJ2-1; v_call: TRBV5-1; d_call: TRBD2; clone_size: few; cdr3_aa: CASRTSGAPWQFF; cdr3_nt: TGCGCCAGCCGGACTAGCGGGGCCCCCTGGCAGTTCTTC
j_call: TRBJ1-2; v_call: TRBV7-8; d_call: .; clone_size: many; cdr3_aa: CASSPRAGRDGYTF; cdr3_nt: TGTGCCAGCAGCCCGCGTGCAGGGCGCGATGGCTACACCTTC
j_call: TRBJ2-1; v_call: TRBV15; d_call: .; clone_size: .; cdr3_aa: CATSRGNSPNEQFF; cdr3_nt: TGTGCCACCAGCAGAGGAAATAGCCCCAATGAGCAGTTCTTC
j_call: TRBJ2-7; v_call: TRBV20-1; d_call: TRBD1; clone_size: .; cdr3_aa: CSARAGRGFYEQYF; cdr3_nt: TGCAGTGCTAGAGCGGGCAGGGGGTTCTACGAGCAGTACTTC
j_call: TRBJ2-2; v_call: TRBV5-1; d_call: TRBD2; clone_size: many; cdr3_aa: CASRYSSGSTGELFF; cdr3_nt: TGCGCCAGCAGATACTCTAGCGGGAGTACCGGGGAGCTGTTTTTT
j_call: TRBJ2-5; v_call: TRBV20-1; d_call: TRBD2; clone_size: many; cdr3_aa: CSARDAGRGAETQYF; cdr3_nt: TGCAGTGCTAGAGATGCCGGGCGGGGGGCGGAGACCCAGTACTTC
j_call: TRBJ2-3; v_call: TRBV20-1; d_call: TRBD2; clone_size: many; cdr3_aa: CSARAGGTSTDTQYF; cdr3_nt: TGCAGTGCTAGGGCGGGAGGCACTAGCACAGATACGCAGTATTTT
j_call: TRBJ2-3; v_call: TRBV6-4; d_call: TRBD2; clone_size: many; cdr3_aa: CASSDISGATDTQYF; cdr3_nt: TGTGCCAGCAGTGACATAAGCGGGGCCACAGATACGCAGTATTTT
j_call: TRBJ1-5; v_call: TRBV15; d_call: .; clone_size: many; cdr3_aa: CATSVPRQPQHF; cdr3_nt: TGTGCCACCAGCGTTCCCCGTCAGCCCCAGCATTTT
j_call: TRBJ2-7; v_call: TRBV5-1; d_call: .; clone_size: many; cdr3_aa: CASSLARGNIHEQYF; cdr3_nt: TGCGCCAGCAGCTTGGCTAGGGGGAACATCCACGAGCAGTACTTC
j_call: TRBJ1-5; v_call: TRBV28; d_call: TRBD1; clone_size: many; cdr3_aa: CASSLEGARSQHF; cdr3_nt: TGTGCCAGCAGTTTAGAGGGGGCCCGGTCCCAGCATTTT
j_call: TRBJ1-2; v_call: TRBV2; d_call: .; clone_size: .; cdr3_aa: CASSELQQGYGYTF; cdr3_nt: TGTGCCAGCAGTGAGCTCCAACAGGGCTATGGCTACACCTTC
j_call: TRBJ2-1; v_call: TRBV12-3/TRBV12-4; d_call: TRBD1; clone_size: .; cdr3_aa: CASSLAGQGYNEQFF; cdr3_nt: TGTGCCAGCAGTTTAGCGGGACAGGGATACAATGAGCAGTTCTTC
j_call: TRBJ2-3; v_call: TRBV4-2; d_call: .; clone_size: .; cdr3_aa: CASSQVLGTDTQYF; cdr3_nt: TGTGCCAGCAGCCAAGTCCTGGGAACAGATACGCAGTATTTT
j_call: TRBJ2-7; v_call: TRBV27; d_call: .; clone_size: many; cdr3_aa: CASSVTDTLYEQYF; cdr3_nt: TGTGCCAGCAGTGTGACAGATACTCTATACGAGCAGTACTTC
j_call: TRBJ2-2; v_call: TRBV5-1; d_call: TRBD2; clone_size: many; cdr3_aa: CASSLGSGSFAGELFF; cdr3_nt: TGCGCCAGCAGCTTGGGCAGCGGGAGCTTTGCCGGGGAGCTGTTTTTT
j_call: TRBJ2-1; v_call: TRBV20-1; d_call: .; clone_size: many; cdr3_aa: CSAAGLSNEQFF; cdr3_nt: TGCAGTGCCGCGGGACTCTCCAATGAGCAGTTCTTC
j_call: TRBJ2-1; v_call: TRBV20-1; d_call: TRBD2; clone_size: few; cdr3_aa: CSARDAGPSGGSEQFF; cdr3_nt: TGCAGTGCTAGAGATGCAGGGCCTAGCGGGGGGAGTGAGCAGTTCTTC
j_call: TRBJ1-6; v_call: TRBV15; d_call: TRBD1; clone_size: many; cdr3_aa: CATSRPTGGDSPLHF; cdr3_nt: TGTGCCACCAGCAGACCTACAGGGGGCGATTCACCCCTCCACTTT
j_call: TRBJ2-3; v_call: TRBV20-1; d_call: .; clone_size: many; cdr3_aa: CSASPLRGTTDTQYF; cdr3_nt: TGCAGTGCTAGTCCCCTACGGGGGACCACAGATACGCAGTATTTT
j_call: TRBJ2-1; v_call: TRBV19; d_call: TRBD2; clone_size: few; cdr3_aa: CASESGRAPSYNEQFF; cdr3_nt: TGTGCCAGTGAAAGCGGGAGGGCCCCCTCCTACAATGAGCAGTTCTTC
j_call: TRBJ2-1; v_call: TRBV5-1; d_call: TRBD2; clone_size: many; cdr3_aa: CASSLLKPGLAGYNEQFF; cdr3_nt: TGCGCCAGCAGCTTATTGAAGCCGGGACTAGCGGGGTACAATGAGCAGTTCTTC
j_call: TRBJ2-3; v_call: TRBV12-3/TRBV12-4; d_call: .; clone_size: many; cdr3_aa: CASSSPRAGLATQYF; cdr3_nt: TGTGCCAGCAGTTCCCCCCGTGCAGGGCTGGCTACGCAGTATTTT
j_call: TRBJ2-7; v_call: TRBV15; d_call: .; clone_size: many; cdr3_aa: CATSRDASLYEQYF; cdr3_nt: TGTGCCACCAGCAGAGATGCTAGCCTCTACGAGCAGTACTTC
j_call: TRBJ1-1; v_call: TRBV29-1; d_call: .; clone_size: .; cdr3_aa: CSVVGVPNTEAFF; cdr3_nt: TGCAGCGTTGTTGGCGTTCCGAACACTGAAGCTTTCTTT
j_call: TRBJ2-1; v_call: TRBV5-1; d_call: .; clone_size: .; cdr3_aa: CASSFQPQSSYNEQFF; cdr3_nt: TGCGCCAGCAGCTTTCAGCCCCAGAGCTCCTACAATGAGCAGTTCTTC
j_call: TRBJ2-7; v_call: TRBV20-1; d_call: TRBD2; clone_size: many; cdr3_aa: CSAREAGLGRYF; cdr3_nt: TGCAGTGCTAGAGAAGCGGGGTTGGGGCGGTACTTC
j_call: TRBJ2-1; v_call: TRBV12-3/TRBV12-4; d_call: .; clone_size: .; cdr3_aa: CASSFPGAPHEQFF; cdr3_nt: TGTGCCAGCAGTTTTCCGGGGGCCCCCCATGAGCAGTTCTTC
j_call: TRBJ1-6; v_call: TRBV6-6; d_call: TRBD1; clone_size: many; cdr3_aa: CASTKGQGSSPLHF; cdr3_nt: TGTGCCAGCACCAAGGGACAGGGGAGTTCACCCCTCCACTTT
j_call: TRBJ1-1; v_call: TRBV9; d_call: .; clone_size: many; cdr3_aa: CASTRTGLNTEAFF; cdr3_nt: TGTGCCAGTACAAGGACGGGCCTGAACACTGAAGCTTTCTTT
j_call: TRBJ2-2; v_call: TRBV5-5; d_call: TRBD1; clone_size: few; cdr3_aa: CASSLVGRSQGASITGELFF; cdr3_nt: TGTGCCAGCAGCTTGGTGGGTAGGAGTCAGGGGGCGTCGATCACCGGGGAGCTGTTTTTT
j_call: TRBJ2-5; v_call: TRBV5-1; d_call: .; clone_size: many; cdr3_aa: CASSLRGQETQYF; cdr3_nt: TGCGCCAGCAGCTTGAGAGGGCAAGAGACCCAGTACTTC
j_call: TRBJ2-2; v_call: TRBV11-2; d_call: .; clone_size: many; cdr3_aa: CASSIGTFANTGELFF; cdr3_nt: TGTGCCAGCAGCATCGGGACGTTCGCGAACACCGGGGAGCTGTTTTTT
j_call: TRBJ2-2; v_call: TRBV5-1; d_call: TRBD1; clone_size: few; cdr3_aa: CASSSPGTGNTGELFF; cdr3_nt: TGCGCCAGCAGCTCTCCCGGGACAGGAAACACCGGGGAGCTGTTTTTT
j_call: TRBJ2-1; v_call: TRBV20-1; d_call: TRBD2; clone_size: many; cdr3_aa: CSASTLAGGGNEQFF; cdr3_nt: TGCAGTGCTAGTACACTAGCGGGAGGTGGCAATGAGCAGTTCTTC
j_call: TRBJ1-5; v_call: TRBV5-1; d_call: TRBD1; clone_size: few; cdr3_aa: CASSLGQGVSIGNQPQHF; cdr3_nt: TGCGCCAGCAGCTTGGGACAGGGGGTGAGTATCGGCAATCAGCCCCAGCATTTT
j_call: TRBJ1-1; v_call: TRBV5-1; d_call: .; clone_size: .; cdr3_aa: CASSSMGLNTEAFF; cdr3_nt: TGCGCCAGCAGCTCGATGGGTCTTAACACTGAAGCTTTCTTT
j_call: TRBJ2-7; v_call: TRBV7-8; d_call: TRBD1; clone_size: .; cdr3_aa: CASSLGVAAGGTYEQYF; cdr3_nt: TGTGCCAGCAGCTTAGGGGTCGCGGCAGGGGGAACCTACGAGCAGTACTTC
j_call: TRBJ1-3; v_call: TRBV10-3; d_call: .; clone_size: many; cdr3_aa: CAISATVGNTIYF; cdr3_nt: TGTGCCATCAGTGCGACGGTTGGAAACACCATATATTTT
j_call: TRBJ2-3; v_call: TRBV29-1; d_call: .; clone_size: many; cdr3_aa: CSVVRVMGDTQYF; cdr3_nt: TGCAGCGTCGTCAGGGTTATGGGAGATACGCAGTATTTT
j_call: TRBJ2-3; v_call: TRBV9; d_call: .; clone_size: many; cdr3_aa: CASSVGPAHTDTQYF; cdr3_nt: TGTGCCAGCAGCGTGGGACCAGCTCACACAGATACGCAGTATTTT
j_call: TRBJ1-2; v_call: TRBV20-1; d_call: .; clone_size: .; cdr3_aa: CSARDHGRGLGYTF; cdr3_nt: TGCAGTGCTAGAGATCACGGCCGGGGACTTGGCTACACCTTC
j_call: TRBJ2-3; v_call: TRBV5-1; d_call: .; clone_size: many; cdr3_aa: CASSPGATTSTDTQYF; cdr3_nt: TGCGCCAGCAGCCCGGGGGCGACGACTAGCACAGATACGCAGTATTTT
j_call: TRBJ1-1; v_call: TRBV6-5; d_call: .; clone_size: many; cdr3_aa: CASNTATLGGTEAFF; cdr3_nt: TGTGCCAGCAATACCGCAACCTTAGGGGGCACTGAAGCTTTCTTT